These 29 T cell receptor beta chains were all obtained from the same sample, sequenced in a study of blood T cell repertoires in COVID-19. Profiling relied on immunoSEQ multiplex PCR, and the TCRdb table lists in-frame clones only, not all of them. The sample gives 100,000 to 130,000 clones, about 91% of which show up once; 5.5% to 8% is in the top ten. Sequences were obtained from peripheral blood. All receptors derive from a man between 45 and 60 years old with active or convalescent COVID-19.

The chain carries TRBV21-1 and TRBJ2-1; TRBD2, as called in the table, went unchecked against the DNA. TRBV21-1 is designated a pseudogene. The CDR3 is made up of 19 amino acids. The CDR3 DNA follows: TGTGCCAGCAGCAAAGCTCCATCCCGGAGGGGACTCTCCTACAATGAGCAGTTCTTC. It is translated as CASSKAPSRRGLSYNEQFF.

The chain is built from TRBV27 and TRBJ1-2; no reliable D call. Germline V gives CDR1 MNHEY, CDR2 SMNVEV (reference sequence). This CDR3 has 15 residues. The V and J ends lost 6 bases and 1 base respectively, with 15 bases between them. CDR3 bases: TGTGCCAGCAGGGGAGTCCGGGAGCTTAACTATGGCTACACCTTC. Translated: CASRGVRELNYGYTF.

The rearrangement uses TRBV30 and TRBJ2-7, with a tentative D call TRBD1 (6 bases). This CDR3 region has 13 residues. The V gene's germline CDR1 is GTSNPN and CDR2 SVGIG (reference sequence). With 1 base removed from V and 6 bases from J, the gap between germline ends came to 13 bases. The CDR3 loop reads CAWSELQGSEQYF. The CDR3 nucleotides read TGTGCCTGGAGTGAACTACAGGGATCCGAGCAGTACTTC.

The rearrangement uses TRBV7-7 and TRBJ2-1; 10 nucleotides line up with TRBD2. The CDR3 has 16 residues. The J segment lost 9 bases and the V segment lost 5 bases, leaving 13 bases of the junction unmatched. The germline CDR1 and CDR2 sequences are SSHAT and FNYEAQ (reference sequence). In nucleotides, the CDR3 is TGTGCCAGCAGCGCACACCTAGCGGGAGAGGGTGGTGAGCAGTTCTTC. It translates to CASSAHLAGEGGEQFF. Full variable domain (outside the CDR3, taken from reference TRBV7-7 and TRBJ2-1): GAGVSQSPRYKVTKRGQDVTLRCDPISSHATLYWYQQALGQGPEFLTYFNYEAQPDKSGLPSDRFSAERPEGSISTLTIQRTEQRDSAMYRCASSAHLAGEGGEQFFGPGTRLTVL.

This clone was seen once. This chain joins TRBV19 and TRBJ1-2; D remains ambiguous. V was trimmed by 3 bases and J by 8 bases, leaving 10 bases between them. The CDR3 is 12 amino acids. Looked up from germline, CDR1 is LNHDA and CDR2 is SQIVND (reference sequence). The CDR3 DNA reads as TGTGCCAGTAGTATGAGCGTTTGGGGCTACACCTTC. It is translated as CASSMSVWGYTF.

The chain couples TRBV6-5 to TRBJ2-7; D is perhaps TRBD1 (6 bases). CDR1 MNHEY and CDR2 SVGAGI come from the germline V gene. The length of the CDR3 is 14 residues. Trimming cost V 10 bases and J 2 bases, with 18 bases left between them. The DNA of the CDR3 is TGTGCCACGGAAGGGGGTATCGTCCCCTACGAGCAGTACTTC. This sequence encodes CATEGGIVPYEQYF.

The chain uses TRBV6-1 and TRBJ2-3, with 7 bases fitting TRBD2. Looked up from germline, CDR1 is MNHNS and CDR2 is SASEGT. Losses at the gene ends were 3 bases for V and 5 bases for J; bases not matched to a gene: 5. This CDR3 has 14 residues. The CDR3 reads CASSDGGVGDTQYF. The CDR3 DNA is TGTGCCAGCAGTGATGGGGGGGTTGGAGATACGCAGTATTTT.

The chain carries TRBV5-6 and TRBJ2-7; 8 nucleotides agree with TRBD2. The CDR3 is 16 amino acids. With 2 bases clipped from V and 5 bases from J, the junction kept 12 bases outside the gene matches. Germline CDR1 is SGHDT and CDR2 is YYEEEE. The CDR3 reads CASSFGASGSVHEQYF. In nucleotides, the CDR3 is TGTGCCAGCAGCTTTGGGGCCAGCGGGAGCGTCCACGAGCAGTACTTC. The complete variable domain, with remaining parts taken from reference TRBV5-6 and TRBJ2-7, reads DAGVTQSPTHLIKTRGQQVTLRCSPKSGHDTVSWYQQALGQGPQFIFQYYEEEERQRGNFPDRFSGHQFPNYSSELNVNALLLGDSALYLCASSFGASGSVHEQYFGPGTRLTVT.

CDR3 loop: CASSLDGGTEAFF. DNA of the CDR3: TGTGCCAGCAGCTTAGACGGCGGCACTGAAGCTTTCTTT. V and J are TRBV7-2 and TRBJ1-1; D gene ambiguous. CDR3 length: 13 residues. V dropped 1 base and J dropped 4 bases, with 7 bases sitting between them. Germline V lookup: CDR1 SGHTA, CDR2 FQGNSA.

The rearrangement links TRBV6-5 to TRBJ2-7; TRBD1 matches 7 bases. The CDR3 contains 15 residues. CDR1 is MNHEY and CDR2 is SVGAGI in the germline V gene. J was trimmed by 0 bases and V by 6 bases; bases with no gene match: 8. CDR3: CASRAWDSYSYEQYF. As DNA, the CDR3 is TGTGCCAGCAGGGCCTGGGACAGCTACTCCTACGAGCAGTACTTC.

The chain employs TRBV6-5 and TRBJ1-2; D remains unclear. The CDR3 has 14 residues. Germline V gene sequence: CDR1 MNHEY, CDR2 SVGAGI. V lost 0 bases, J lost 3 bases, and 8 bases lay in between. CDR3 in DNA: TGTGCCAGCAGTTACTCGATGGGAGACTATGGCTACACCTTC. Protein product: CASSYSMGDYGYTF.

This clone was seen only a few times. The chain is built from TRBV4-2 and TRBJ2-7; D is ambiguous. V shed 1 base and J shed 0 bases, with 7 bases lying between them. CDR1 and CDR2 from the germline V gene are LGHNA and YNFKEQ. This CDR3 spans 14 amino acids. The CDR3 nucleotides read TGTGCCAGCAGCCAAGGAAGGAGCTCCTACGAGCAGTACTTC. It translates to CASSQGRSSYEQYF.

This chain joins TRBV30 and TRBJ2-3; 11 bases match TRBD2. After removal of 3 bases from V and 6 bases from J, the junction contained 8 bases not matched to a gene. CDR1 GTSNPN and CDR2 SVGIG come from the germline V gene (reference sequence). The CDR3 extends over 15 amino acids. Written as DNA, the CDR3 is TGTGCCTGGAGAGGACTAGCGGGTTTGGGGGATACGCAGTATTTT. This codes for CAWRGLAGLGDTQYF.

The gene calls are TRBV7-9 and TRBJ2-7; D unclear. CDR3 size: 15 residues. Trimming removed 3 bases from V and 6 bases from J, with 18 bases in between. Germline V gives CDR1 SEHNR, CDR2 FQNEAQ (reference sequence). The CDR3 sequence is CASSFRLSGPREQYF. The CDR3 coding sequence is TGTGCCAGCAGCTTTAGACTTTCGGGTCCCCGCGAGCAGTACTTC.

The gene calls are TRBV24-1 and TRBJ1-6, with 7 bases aligning to TRBD1. Germline loops: CDR1 KGHDR, CDR2 SFDVKD. This CDR3 contains 15 residues. The J segment lost 5 bases and the V segment lost 3 bases, leaving 3 bases of the junction unmatched. CDR3 protein: CATSDGTANNSPLHF. The DNA of the CDR3 is TGTGCCACCAGTGATGGGACAGCCAATAATTCACCCCTCCACTTT.

The chain carries TRBV4-1 and TRBJ1-1; tentative D call: TRBD1 (5 bases). The V end lost 8 bases, the J end lost 5 bases, and 18 bases lay between the germline ends. CDR3 length equals 14 residues. The germline V gene has CDR1 MGHRA and CDR2 YSYEKL. The CDR3 protein is CASQPRSGGTEAFF. The CDR3, as DNA: TGCGCCAGCCAGCCAAGGAGTGGGGGGACTGAAGCTTTCTTT.

The chain has TRBV6-5 and TRBJ2-7; TRBD2 might be the D (6 bases). Deletions cut 3 bases from V and 1 base from J, with 10 bases between. CDR3 size: 14 residues. Germline V gene lookup returns CDR1 MNHEY and CDR2 SVGAGI. The CDR3 sequence: CASSYWRESYEQYF. As DNA, the CDR3 is TGTGCCAGCAGTTATTGGCGGGAATCCTACGAGCAGTACTTC.

This sequence joins TRBV4-1 and TRBJ2-7, with 10 nucleotides matching TRBD1. Germline CDR1 is MGHRA and CDR2 is YSYEKL. This CDR3 region has 16 residues. V lost 1 base and J lost 3; bases outside the gene matches: 6. The CDR3, as DNA: TGCGCCAGCAGCCAAGTCAGGGGACAGGGGAACTACGAGCAGTACTTC. This translates into CASSQVRGQGNYEQYF.

As DNA, the CDR3 is TGTGCCAGCAGCGTAGTTGGGGGCGCGAACACCGGGGAGCTGTTTTTT. Amino acids: CASSVVGGANTGELFF. This sequence joins TRBV9 and TRBJ2-2; D perhaps matches TRBD1 (6 bases). Germline V gene data show CDR1 as SGDLS and CDR2 as YYNGEE. This CDR3 is built from 16 residues. V lost 0 bases to trimming and J lost 0 bases, with 9 bases between them.

This rearrangement joins TRBV21-1 to TRBJ2-7; the table gives TRBD2 as D, unverified against the DNA. TRBV21-1 is designated a pseudogene. The CDR3 runs 18 residues. Here the CDR3 DNA reads TGTGCCAGCAGCAAAGAAAGGGGTAGCGGGAGGGCCACCTACGAGCAGTACTTC. It encodes CASSKERGSGRATYEQYF.

The chain carries TRBV7-9 and TRBJ1-1; possible D gene TRBD1, 6 bases. V lost 7 bases to trimming and J lost 3 bases, with 18 bases between them. Germline assignment: CDR1 SEHNR and CDR2 FQNEAQ (reference sequence). This CDR3 comprises 15 residues. The CDR3 region is CASTPRGGSYTEAFF. The CDR3 nucleotides are TGTGCCAGCACCCCCCGGGGGGGCTCCTACACTGAAGCTTTCTTT.

The J gene is TRBJ2-3, the V gene TRBV4-3; 10 bases line up with TRBD2. This CDR3 comprises 18 residues. V lost 0 bases, J lost 6 bases, and 12 bases stayed unmatched. Looked up from germline, CDR1 is LGHNA and CDR2 is YSLEER. CDR3 sequence (DNA): TGCGCCAGCAGCCAAGAAAGCCTAGCGGGGGCTTTTTTCGATACGCAGTATTTT. Translation: CASSQESLAGAFFDTQYF.

This clone was recorded only once. This chain joins TRBV19 and TRBJ2-7; 9 bases are shared with TRBD2. CDR3 length equals 15 residues. Germline CDR1 is LNHDA and CDR2 is SQIVND (reference sequence). Trimming took 2 bases from V and 3 from J; bases not matched to a gene: 5. The CDR3 region has the DNA TGTGCCAGTAGTATACGTACTAGCGGGTTCTACGAGCAGTACTTC. Amino acids: CASSIRTSGFYEQYF.

The V call is TRBV5-1, the J call TRBJ1-5; D possibly corresponds to TRBD1 (6 bases). CDR1 and CDR2 (germline): SGHRS, YFSETQ. The germline V and J ends were trimmed by 4 bases and 6 bases, with 17 bases remaining between them. The CDR3 length is 15 residues. The CDR3 is CASSPGVGTGQPQHF. The DNA of the CDR3 is TGCGCCAGCAGCCCAGGGGTAGGGACGGGTCAGCCCCAGCATTTT.

The table lists this clone with a count of one. This rearrangement joins TRBV28 to TRBJ2-1, with D tentatively TRBD2 (5 bases). The V end was cut by 6 bases, the J end by 6 bases, with 12 bases between. Germline CDR1 and CDR2: MDHEN and SYDVKM. The CDR3 runs to 13 residues. The CDR3 nucleotides read TGTGCCAGCAGGGACGGACTTTTCAATGAGCAGTTCTTC. Protein sequence: CASRDGLFNEQFF.

The chain has TRBV19 and TRBJ2-1, with 13 bases aligning to TRBD2. Looked up from germline, CDR1 is LNHDA and CDR2 is SQIVND (reference sequence). V lost 1 base, J lost 2 bases, and 5 bases stayed unmatched. This CDR3 has 18 residues. CDR3: CASSIAGTSGMPYNEQFF. The CDR3 DNA is TGTGCCAGTAGTATAGCGGGGACTAGCGGGATGCCCTACAATGAGCAGTTCTTC.

The chain joins TRBV15 to TRBJ2-1; TRBD2 matches 7 bases. V trimming: 0 bases; J trimming: 2 bases; junction bases outside the gene matches: 4. Germline loops: CDR1 LNHNV, CDR2 YYDKDF (reference sequence). This CDR3 comprises 16 residues. Here the CDR3 reads CATSRDKAGAYNEQFF. CDR3 sequence (DNA): TGTGCCACCAGCAGAGATAAGGCGGGAGCCTACAATGAGCAGTTCTTC.

This chain connects TRBV5-1 to TRBJ1-3, with D unresolved. The CDR3 contains 14 residues. Germline CDR1 and CDR2: SGHRS and YFSETQ. The germline V and J ends were trimmed by 4 bases and 0 bases, with 8 bases remaining between them. The CDR3, as DNA: TGCGCCAGCAGCACCCCGAGCTCTGGAAACACCATATATTTT. This translates into CASSTPSSGNTIYF. Filled out from reference TRBV5-1 and TRBJ1-3, the complete variable domain reads KAGVTQTPRYLIKTRGQQVTLSCSPISGHRSVSWYQQTPGQGLQFLFEYFSETQRNKGNFPGRFSGRQFSNSRSEMNVSTLELGDSALYLCASSTPSSGNTIYFGEGSWLTVV.

The chain couples TRBV4-1 to TRBJ2-3; TRBD2 aligns across 7 bases. V lost 3 bases and J lost 2; bases outside the gene matches: 11. Germline V CDR1 and CDR2: MGHRA, YSYEKL. The CDR3 sequence is 17 residues long. This chain's CDR3 is CASSQASREASTDTQYF. CDR3 sequence (DNA): TGCGCCAGCAGCCAGGCTTCACGGGAGGCATCCACAGATACGCAGTATTTT.